The 29 T cell receptor beta chains reported below all come from one sample, sequenced in a study of patients and donors after allogeneic stem cell transplantation. TCRdb re-called the RT-PCR reads with MiXCR, one entry per CDR3 protein. Of hundreds of thousands of distinct CDR3 sequences in the sample, under 20% were seen once. Sequenced input: blood, either unsorted or a sorted T cell fraction (not recorded which). The receptors here all came from a human donor who was either an allogeneic HSCT recipient or a stem cell or donor lymphocyte infusion donor (not recorded which). It is not recorded whose cells these are; they may come from a transplant donor.

The CDR3 is CASSETVTGELFF. As DNA, the CDR3 is TGTGCCAGCAGTGAAACGGTAACCGGGGAGCTGTTTTTT. The genes are TRBV2 and TRBJ2-2; D remains unclear. CDR1 SNHLY and CDR2 FYNNEI come from the germline V gene. CDR3 length equals 13 residues. Trimming shortened V by 2 bases and J by 5 bases, and 6 bases separated the two germline ends.

Notes on this clonotype: The final CDR3 position lacks the conserved phenylalanine or tryptophan, pointing to a likely read error. The V gene is TRBV4-3, the J gene TRBJ2-7; weak D call: TRBD2 (6 bases). Trimming pared 0 bases from V and 0 bases from J, leaving 9 bases between. CDR1 and CDR2 from the germline V gene are LGHNA and YSLEER. This CDR3 has 15 residues. In nucleotides, the CDR3 is TGCGCCAGCAGCCAAGATAACGGGGGCTCCTACGAGCAGTACTCC. This gives the protein CASSQDNGGSYEQYS.

This clonotype was seen more than once but under ten times. The V gene is TRBV18, the J gene TRBJ1-5; D gene unclear. This CDR3 spans 15 amino acids. Germline assignment: CDR1 KGHSH and CDR2 LQKENI. V shed 5 bases and J shed 1 base, with 12 bases lying between them. The CDR3 nucleotides are TGTGCCAGCTCAGCCGGGGATTGGAGCAATCAGCCCCAGCATTTT. Its protein is CASSAGDWSNQPQHF.

This clonotype was picked up a small number of times. The chain joins TRBV24-1 to TRBJ1-5; the D is unclear. V shed 4 bases and J shed 4 bases, with 4 bases lying between them. CDR3 length equals 12 residues. Per germline, CDR1 KGHDR and CDR2 SFDVKD. The CDR3 DNA reads as TGTGCCACCAGTGACCTTAATCAGCCCCAGCATTTT. It translates to CATSDLNQPQHF.

This chain uses TRBV6-1 with TRBJ2-2; 13 positions agree with TRBD2. This CDR3 is built from 18 residues. J gave up 5 bases and V 5 bases, and 11 bases lay outside the gene matches. Germline V gene sequence: CDR1 MNHNS, CDR2 SASEGT. The CDR3 DNA reads TGTGCCAGCAGTAATCAAGGACTAGCGGGAGCCCTGACCGGGGAGCTGTTTTTT. This translates into CASSNQGLAGALTGELFF.

In this sample, this clonotype turned up a few times. V and J are TRBV7-2 and TRBJ1-1; D unresolved. Germline V gene sequence: CDR1 SGHTA, CDR2 FQGNSA. The CDR3 consists of 14 residues. Trimming left V 5 bases short and J 1 base short, with 11 bases between. CDR3 in amino acids: CASSLRWGNTEAFF. CDR3 sequence (DNA): TGTGCCAGCAGCCTCAGGTGGGGGAACACTGAAGCTTTCTTT.

This clonotype was counted between two and nine times. The chain carries TRBV4-1 and TRBJ1-6, with 7 positions matching TRBD1. Unmatched junction bases numbered 13, after V lost 2 bases and J lost 9 bases. Germline CDR1 reads MGHRA; CDR2 reads YSYEKL. The CDR3 is made up of 17 amino acids. The CDR3 here is CASSQIWTGSRGSPLHF. The DNA for the CDR3 is TGCGCCAGCAGCCAAATCTGGACAGGTTCCCGAGGTTCACCCCTCCACTTT.

This clonotype was detected a few times. The CDR3 is CSVVGQHNQPQHF. CDR3 in DNA: TGCAGCGTTGTAGGACAGCACAATCAGCCCCAGCATTTT. The chain joins TRBV29-1 to TRBJ1-5, with a possible D match to TRBD1 (6 bases). The V end lost 4 bases, the J end lost 3 bases, and 10 bases lay between the germline ends. This CDR3 has 13 amino acids. Germline values: CDR1 SQVTM, CDR2 ANQGSEA.

The genes are TRBV11-1 and TRBJ1-6; no firm D call. This CDR3 comprises 14 residues. V lost 0 bases and J 7 bases, leaving 7 bases between the germline ends. In germline, CDR1 is SGHAT, CDR2 FQDESV (reference sequence). The chain's CDR3 is CASSLASFNSPLHF. CDR3 DNA: TGTGCCAGCAGCTTAGCCAGCTTCAATTCACCCCTCCACTTT.

The V call is TRBV2, the J call TRBJ2-1; D remains unclear. V shed 3 bases and J shed 5 bases, with 17 bases lying between them. Germline assignment: CDR1 SNHLY and CDR2 FYNNEI. The CDR3 loop spans 16 amino acids. The DNA of the CDR3 is TGTGCCAGCAGTGACCATCGGCAAGGGCCTAACAATGAGCAGTTCTTC. It codes for CASSDHRQGPNNEQFF.

Only a few counts were recorded for this clonotype. The rearrangement joins TRBV21-1 to TRBJ2-7; whether TRBD1, the table's D call, matches the DNA was not checked. TRBV21-1 is recorded as a pseudogene. The CDR3 loop spans 15 amino acids. Written as DNA, the CDR3 is TGTGCCAGCAGCGATTACAGGGCTTTCTCCTACGAGCAGTACTTC. Translated, it gives CASSDYRAFSYEQYF.

This clonotype was observed at least ten times. The rearrangement links TRBV7-2 to TRBJ2-2; 12 bases align to TRBD1. Germline V CDR1 and CDR2: SGHTA, FQGNSA. The V segment lost 5 bases and the J segment 0 bases; nucleotides outside the gene matches: 4. The CDR3 has 17 residues. The CDR3 reads CASSPGTGGTNTGELFF. The DNA of the CDR3 is TGTGCCAGCAGCCCCGGGACAGGGGGCACGAACACCGGGGAGCTGTTTTTT.

The chain recombines TRBV4-2 with TRBJ2-7, with D possibly called TRBD1 or TRBD2 (6 bases each). CDR1 LGHNA and CDR2 YNFKEQ come from the germline V gene. V shed 0 bases and J shed 2 bases, with 14 bases lying between them. The CDR3 loop spans 16 amino acids. The CDR3 sequence: CASSQDGGDTTYEQYF. The DNA of the CDR3 is TGTGCCAGCAGCCAAGATGGAGGGGACACTACCTACGAGCAGTACTTC.

A single count supports this clonotype. The chain joins TRBV7-3 to TRBJ1-1; D possibly corresponds to TRBD1 (5 bases). Germline CDR1 is SGHTA and CDR2 is FQGTGA. Deletions cut 5 bases from V and 5 bases from J, with 30 bases between. The CDR3 has 19 residues. The CDR3 nucleotides are TGTGCCAGCAGCGCTATTACCGGGACCCACGGGGAGTTGAGGACTGAAGCTTTCTTT. Protein product: CASSAITGTHGELRTEAFF.

This clonotype was counted at least ten times. The chain carries TRBV2 and TRBJ1-4, with D unresolved. Germline V gene sequence: CDR1 SNHLY, CDR2 FYNNEI. The V gene lost 6 bases and the J gene lost 7 bases, with 15 bases spanning the gap. The CDR3 is made up of 14 amino acids. CDR3 residues: CASSPPSGTEKLFF. CDR3 DNA: TGTGCCAGCAGCCCCCCGTCCGGCACTGAAAAACTGTTTTTT.

J is TRBJ1-6 and V is TRBV7-9; TRBD1 might be the D (5 bases). Germline CDR1 and CDR2: SEHNR and FQNEAQ (reference sequence). The CDR3 runs to 11 residues. Trimming took off 3 bases at V and 12 bases at J, with 6 bases between the two ends. The CDR3 DNA is TGTGCCAGCAGCTTTGGGGGACCCCTCCACTTT. Its protein is CASSFGGPLHF.

The chain couples TRBV12-3 or TRBV12-4 to TRBJ2-1; D might be TRBD2 (5 bases). V dropped 2 bases and J dropped 4 bases, with 9 bases sitting between them. The CDR3 is 14 amino acids. The CDR3 region has the DNA TGTGCCAGCAGTTTAACTAGTCGATACAATGAGCAGTTCTTC. It encodes CASSLTSRYNEQFF.

The chain has TRBV30 and TRBJ2-2; D gene unclear. The germline gives CDR1 GTSNPN, CDR2 SVGIG (reference sequence). There are 11 residues in the CDR3. V was pared by 5 bases and J by 5 bases, with 6 bases between. The DNA of the CDR3 is TGTGCCTGGGGTCGTACCGGGGAGCTGTTTTTT. Translated: CAWGRTGELFF.

This clonotype was seen many times. This chain joins TRBV4-3 and TRBJ2-2; possible D gene TRBD1, 6 bases. Germline V lookup: CDR1 LGHNA, CDR2 YSLEER. CDR3 size: 16 residues. The V and J ends lost 8 bases and 2 bases respectively, with 18 bases between them. CDR3 DNA: TGCGCCAGCGGATCGCGTGGACAGCCAAACACCGGGGAGCTGTTTTTT. This codes for CASGSRGQPNTGELFF.

This clonotype was counted many times. The genes are TRBV29-1 and TRBJ2-1, with TRBD1 matching 8 bases. The CDR3 has 14 amino acids. Germline V gene sequence: CDR1 SQVTM, CDR2 ANQGSEA. Trimming took 1 base from V and 5 from J; bases not matched to a gene: 4. The chain's CDR3 is CSVEGRGRNNEQFF. The CDR3 DNA is TGCAGCGTTGAAGGCAGGGGGCGGAACAATGAGCAGTTCTTC.

The V and J genes are TRBV30 and TRBJ1-5; no definite D call. The CDR3 extends over 15 amino acids. CDR1 GTSNPN and CDR2 SVGIG come from the germline V gene (reference sequence). Deletions cut 4 bases from V and 2 bases from J, with 15 bases between. CDR3 nucleotides: TGTGCCTGGAAGCCGGGAGGTACGGGCAATCAGCCCCAGCATTTT. This sequence encodes CAWKPGGTGNQPQHF.

The chain recombines TRBV2 with TRBJ1-5; 10 nucleotides match TRBD1. There are 14 residues in the CDR3. With 3 bases clipped from V and 5 bases from J, the junction kept 1 base outside the gene matches. The germline V gene has CDR1 SNHLY and CDR2 FYNNEI. CDR3 in DNA: TGTGCCAGCAGTGAGGGACAGGGGTATCAGCCCCAGCATTTT. It codes for CASSEGQGYQPQHF.

This clonotype was counted at least ten times. The gene calls are TRBV20-1 and TRBJ1-2, with TRBD1 matching 8 bases. V trimming: 0 bases; J trimming: 6 bases; junction bases outside the gene matches: 6. CDR1 DFQATT and CDR2 SNEGSKA come from the germline V gene (reference sequence). The CDR3 contains 14 residues. CDR3 DNA: TGCAGTGCTAGAGAGGCAGGGGGCGGCAATGGCTACACCTTC. Its protein is CSAREAGGGNGYTF.

The J gene is TRBJ1-2, the V gene TRBV2; a possible D gene is TRBD1 (5 bases). The CDR3 has 14 amino acids. The V and J ends lost 4 bases and 4 bases respectively, with 13 bases between them. Germline-derived CDR1 and CDR2 are SNHLY and FYNNEI. CDR3 sequence: CASSGQSRGYGYTF. CDR3 nucleotides: TGTGCCAGCAGTGGACAGTCCCGTGGCTATGGCTACACCTTC.

The chain recombines TRBV24-1 with TRBJ2-1; unclear D gene. V lost 6 bases and J 8 bases, leaving 16 bases between the germline ends. The germline CDR1 and CDR2 sequences are KGHDR and SFDVKD. This CDR3 comprises 14 residues. CDR3 amino acids: CATSRPETIHEQFF. As DNA, the CDR3 is TGTGCCACCAGTCGGCCTGAGACCATCCATGAGCAGTTCTTC.

This clonotype came up many times. This chain's CDR3 is CAISDGLHTGVHYEQYF. The CDR3 nucleotides are TGTGCCATCAGTGACGGCCTTCATACAGGGGTTCACTACGAGCAGTACTTC. V usage is TRBV10-3 and J usage is TRBJ2-7, with 7 bases that match TRBD1. Germline CDR1 is ENHRY and CDR2 is SYGVKD. This CDR3 spans 17 amino acids. Germline trimming cut 3 bases from V and 3 bases from J; bases unmatched to any gene: 14.

Only a few counts were recorded for this clonotype. This chain connects TRBV4-1 to TRBJ1-1, with D perhaps TRBD1 (6 bases). In germline, CDR1 is MGHRA, CDR2 YSYEKL. This CDR3 contains 15 residues. The V end was cut by 4 bases, the J end by 1 base, with 13 bases between. CDR3 sequence (DNA): TGCGCCAGCAGCCTCCGCGAGGGGGGGAACACTGAAGCTTTCTTT. It specifies CASSLREGGNTEAFF.

As concerns this clonotype: At one boundary the junction diverges from the germline segment, which might be a read error. The rearrangement uses TRBV24-1 and TRBJ1-5, with TRBD1 identical over 7 bases. Germline values: CDR1 KGHDR, CDR2 SFDVKD. CDR3 length: 13 amino acids. CDR3 loop: CATAGTEWQLQHF. The CDR3 region has the DNA TGTGCCACCGCCGGGACAGAGTGGCAGCTCCAGCATTTT.

This clonotype was seen a handful of times. The junction departs from germline at one end; a sequencing error may be responsible. This CDR3 reads CAGRVGLASTGELFF. As DNA, the CDR3 is TGTGCCGGCAGAGTGGGACTAGCATCCACCGGGGAGCTGTTTTTT. The chain uses TRBV7-2 and TRBJ2-2; 9 bases are a match to TRBD2. CDR1 SGHTA and CDR2 FQGNSA come from the germline V gene. This CDR3 has 15 residues. Full variable domain (remainder filled in from reference TRBV7-2 and TRBJ2-2): GAGVSQSPSNKVTEKGKDVELRCDPISGHTALYWYRQSLGQGLEFLIYFQGNSAPDKSGLPSDRFSAERTGGSVSTLTIQRTQQEDSAVYLCAGRVGLASTGELFFGEGSRLTVL.